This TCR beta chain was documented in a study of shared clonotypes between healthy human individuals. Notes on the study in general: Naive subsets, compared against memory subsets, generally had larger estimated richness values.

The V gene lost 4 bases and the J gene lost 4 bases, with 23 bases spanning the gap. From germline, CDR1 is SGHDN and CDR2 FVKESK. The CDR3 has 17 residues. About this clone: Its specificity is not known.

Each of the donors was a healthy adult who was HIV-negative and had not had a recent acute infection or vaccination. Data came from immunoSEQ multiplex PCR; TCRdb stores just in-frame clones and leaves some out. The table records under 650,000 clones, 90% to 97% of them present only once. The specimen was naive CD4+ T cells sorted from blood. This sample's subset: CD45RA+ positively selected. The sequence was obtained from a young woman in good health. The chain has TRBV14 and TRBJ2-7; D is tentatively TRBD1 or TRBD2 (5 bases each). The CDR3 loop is CASSRLAGTATSYEQYF. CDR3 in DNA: TGTGCCAGCAGCCGACTCGCCGGGACGGCCACCTCGTACGAGCAGTACTTC.